This T cell receptor beta chain is drawn from a study of T-cell reconstitution after alpha-beta-depleted transplantation in children. Study-level results: T-cell counts and diversity at one year following transplant were attributed mainly to newly produced T cells. Alpha-beta T cells present about two months after transplant were reported to originate from several hundred expanded graft clones.

For this clonotype: The target antigen is unknown.

Molecular barcoding with unique molecular identifiers was used for the TCRbeta library. From the PCR reads, TCRdb called clonotypes with MiXCR, one entry per CDR3 protein. The sample consists of 250,000 to 300,000 distinct CDR3 sequences, approximately 7.3% of them appearing once. Germline V gene data show CDR1 as DFQATT and CDR2 as SNEGSKA (reference sequence). This CDR3 contains 12 residues. V was trimmed by 6 bases and J by 15 bases, leaving 20 bases between them. Source: peripheral blood, taken 360 days after TCRalphabeta/CD19-depleted stem cell transplant. This receptor was obtained from a female patient aged 2-15 years who had a stem cell transplant for Fanconi anemia, so the T cells may come from the graft donor. The V gene is TRBV20-1, the J gene TRBJ1-4, with a weak D call TRBD1 (5 bases). CDR3 DNA sequence: TGCAGTGCCGCTCGGGACCGCCGACGGGTGTTTTTT. Protein product: CSAARDRRRVFF.